Below, 18 T cell receptor beta chains from the same sample are listed, as sequenced in a study of CD8 T cells in ankylosing spondylitis. Study-wide results and limits: A motif of 7 to 9 highly homologous TCR beta variants was seen as apparently characteristic of ankylosing spondylitis blood.

One entry per CDR3 protein, called by TCRdb with MiXCR from the 5' RACE reads. This table holds 750,000 to 850,000 distinct CDR3 sequences, 10% to 15% found once. Antigen specificity for these receptors is unknown. The sample was blood, either unsorted or a sorted T cell fraction (not recorded which). The receptors were gathered from a male donor with ankylosing spondylitis.

J is TRBJ2-7 and V is TRBV7-2; D is uncertain. In germline, CDR1 is SGHTA, CDR2 FQGNSA. V lost 1 base and J 2 bases, leaving 12 bases between the germline ends. This CDR3 is 15 amino acids long. CDR3 nucleotide sequence: TGTGCCAGCAGCTTAGTCTTCAGGACCCCCTACGAGCAGTACTTC. Translation gives CASSLVFRTPYEQYF. Full variable domain (remainder filled in from reference TRBV7-2 and TRBJ2-7): GAGVSQSPSNKVTEKGKDVELRCDPISGHTALYWYRQSLGQGLEFLIYFQGNSAPDKSGLPSDRFSAERTGGSVSTLTIQRTQQEDSAVYLCASSLVFRTPYEQYFGPGTRLTVT.

The chain carries TRBV27 and TRBJ2-1; no reliable D call. Trimming cost V 1 base and J 10 bases, with 11 bases left between them. Germline lookup yields CDR1 MNHEY and CDR2 SMNVEV (reference sequence). The CDR3 is made up of 13 amino acids. The CDR3 DNA reads as TGTGCCAGCAGTTTATTAATCGGCAAAGAGCAGTTCTTC. Protein sequence: CASSLLIGKEQFF.

The chain carries TRBV15 and TRBJ2-5, with D maybe TRBD1 (6 bases). This CDR3 comprises 14 residues. CDR1 is LNHNV and CDR2 is YYDKDF in the germline V gene (reference sequence). The V end lost 0 bases, the J end lost 2 bases, and 7 bases lay between the germline ends. Here the CDR3 reads CATSRDQGQETQYF. CDR3 sequence (DNA): TGTGCCACCAGCAGAGATCAGGGGCAAGAGACCCAGTACTTC.

This clonotype was picked up a small number of times. The chain is built from TRBV20-1 and TRBJ1-6; D gene uncertain. The germline V gene has CDR1 DFQATT and CDR2 SNEGSKA (reference sequence). The V end lost 1 base, the J end lost 9 bases, and 10 bases lay between the germline ends. The CDR3 spans 13 residues. CDR3 amino acids: CSARAQGSSPLHF. CDR3 in DNA: TGCAGTGCTAGAGCTCAAGGAAGTTCACCCCTCCACTTT.

This chain links TRBV29-1 with TRBJ2-3, with 8 bases that match TRBD1. With 7 bases clipped from V and 4 bases from J, the junction kept 10 bases outside the gene matches. This CDR3 region has 14 residues. Germline assignment: CDR1 SQVTM and CDR2 ANQGSEA. For the CDR3, the DNA is TGCAGCGGTAAACAGGGGGGTCGGTCAGATACGCAGTATTTT. As protein: CSGKQGGRSDTQYF.

Remarks on this clonotype: A much larger clone lies one base from this, so it may be a read error. It is likely a read error, because the conserved phenylalanine at the end of the CDR3 is missing. The CDR3 sequence: CSAYQNTEAFL. DNA of the CDR3: TGCAGTGCATACCAGAACACTGAAGCTTTCCTT. The rearrangement uses TRBV20-1 and TRBJ1-1; D unclear. The germline V and J ends were trimmed by 6 bases and 1 base, with 6 bases remaining between them. CDR1 is DFQATT, CDR2 SNEGSKA, per germline (reference sequence). The CDR3 length is 11 residues.

This clonotype showed up just a few times. V gene TRBV20-1 combines with J gene TRBJ2-6; perhaps TRBD1 as D (5 bases). Germline CDR1 reads DFQATT; CDR2 reads SNEGSKA (reference sequence). The CDR3 contains 14 residues. V lost 6 bases and J 5 bases, leaving 14 bases between the germline ends. The CDR3 is CSASQGLRANVLTF. The CDR3 bases are TGCAGTGCCTCCCAGGGTTTAAGGGCCAACGTCCTGACTTTC.

This clonotype occurred a few times. V and J are TRBV5-1 and TRBJ2-5, with 7 bases identical to TRBD2. There are 16 residues in the CDR3. Germline CDR1 SGHRS, CDR2 YFSETQ. Trimming removed 3 bases from V and 9 bases from J; junction bases left unmatched: 17. The CDR3 protein is CASSSGDLAEWAAQYF. In DNA form, the CDR3 reads TGCGCCAGCAGCTCCGGAGATCTAGCGGAGTGGGCGGCCCAGTACTTC.

This clonotype was seen at least ten times. The J gene is TRBJ1-5, the V gene TRBV12-3 or TRBV12-4, with D tentatively TRBD1 (6 bases). Trimming took 6 bases from V and 5 from J, leaving 11 bases between them. The CDR3 has 13 amino acids. Here the CDR3 DNA reads TGTGCCAGCAGCCCACAGGGACATCAGCCCCAGCATTTT. It yields the protein CASSPQGHQPQHF.

This clonotype was seen a handful of times. The chain joins TRBV3-1 to TRBJ2-7; the match to TRBD1 covers 9 bases. Germline V gives CDR1 LGHDT, CDR2 YNNKEL (reference sequence). The CDR3 is 14 amino acids. With 1 base clipped from V and 5 bases from J, the junction kept 3 bases outside the gene matches. CDR3 region: CASSQGQGGHEQYF. DNA of the CDR3: TGTGCCAGCAGCCAAGGACAGGGGGGCCACGAGCAGTACTTC.

This clonotype was found a few times. The chain uses TRBV12-3 or TRBV12-4 and TRBJ2-1; TRBD1 aligns across 10 bases. CDR3 length: 13 amino acids. V was pared by 5 bases and J by 9 bases, with 4 bases of the junction left unmatched. CDR3 bases: TGTGCCAGCAGTACGACAGGGGGCGGTGAGCAGTTCTTC. It yields the protein CASSTTGGGEQFF.

This clonotype came up many times. The chain couples TRBV29-1 to TRBJ1-2, with 7 bases identical to TRBD1. The CDR3 covers 12 residues. Germline CDR1 is SQVTM and CDR2 is ANQGSEA. With 7 bases clipped from V and 14 bases from J, the junction kept 16 bases outside the gene matches. The CDR3 region is CSEQEGQETLTF. The DNA for the CDR3 is TGCAGCGAGCAGGAAGGACAGGAGACGCTAACCTTC. The full variable domain, rest sourced from reference TRBV29-1 and TRBJ1-2, is SAVISQKPSRDICQRGTSLTIQCQVDSQVTMMFWYRQQPGQSLTLIATANQGSEATYESGFVIDKFPISRPNLTFSTLTVSNMSPEDSSIYLCSEQEGQETLTFGSGTRLTVV.

This clonotype was detected only a few times. V and J are TRBV12-3 or TRBV12-4 and TRBJ2-1, with D uncertain. V gave up 5 bases and J gave up 4 bases, with 15 bases separating them. CDR3 length: 15 residues. CDR3 DNA sequence: TGTGCCAGCAGTCCCCGGACCTACACGTACAATGAGCAGTTCTTC. Encoded protein: CASSPRTYTYNEQFF.

The rearrangement links TRBV2 to TRBJ2-2; 8 bases line up with TRBD2. Germline V gives CDR1 SNHLY, CDR2 FYNNEI. The CDR3 loop spans 16 amino acids. Germline trimming cut 5 bases from V and 4 bases from J; bases unmatched to any gene: 9. In DNA form, the CDR3 reads TGTGCCAGCAGTCCTCCTCGGGGGGGCATCACCGGGGAGCTGTTTTTT. Translation gives CASSPPRGGITGELFF.

This clonotype was picked up many times. The chain carries TRBV4-3 and TRBJ2-1; possible D gene TRBD2, 6 bases. V lost 0 bases and J 6 bases, leaving 12 bases between the germline ends. The CDR3 contains 15 residues. The germline CDR1 and CDR2 sequences are LGHNA and YSLEER. The CDR3 here is CASSQDKAAGNEQFF. In DNA form, the CDR3 reads TGCGCCAGCAGCCAAGATAAGGCAGCGGGCAATGAGCAGTTCTTC.

In this sample, this clonotype turned up many times. The DNA of the CDR3 is TGTGCCAGCAGCCTCGGTAGAGAGGATACGCAGTATTTT. Translation: CASSLGREDTQYF. The V and J genes are TRBV7-2 and TRBJ2-3, with D hard to call. The CDR3 covers 13 residues. Germline values: CDR1 SGHTA, CDR2 FQGNSA. The V gene lost 5 bases and the J gene lost 6 bases, with 12 bases spanning the gap. The variable domain in full, with the rest retrieved from reference TRBV7-2 and TRBJ2-3, is GAGVSQSPSNKVTEKGKDVELRCDPISGHTALYWYRQSLGQGLEFLIYFQGNSAPDKSGLPSDRFSAERTGGSVSTLTIQRTQQEDSAVYLCASSLGREDTQYFGPGTRLTVL.

The chain uses TRBV6-4 and TRBJ1-1; no firm D call. The CDR3 is 15 residues long. Germline lookup yields CDR1 MRHNA and CDR2 SNTAGT. Deletions cut 3 bases from V and 0 bases from J, with 11 bases between. This CDR3 is CASSEQQPLNTEAFF. Written as DNA, the CDR3 is TGTGCCAGCAGTGAACAACAGCCCCTGAACACTGAAGCTTTCTTT.

This clonotype has a handful of counts. The chain recombines TRBV20-1 with TRBJ2-7; the D gene is possibly TRBD1 (5 bases). The CDR3 is 14 amino acids. Trimming stripped 6 bases from V and 6 bases from J, with 21 bases between. Per germline, CDR1 DFQATT and CDR2 SNEGSKA (reference sequence). Here the CDR3 reads CSATGDQRPSEQYF. In DNA, the CDR3 is TGCAGTGCCACAGGAGACCAGCGACCCTCCGAGCAGTACTTC.